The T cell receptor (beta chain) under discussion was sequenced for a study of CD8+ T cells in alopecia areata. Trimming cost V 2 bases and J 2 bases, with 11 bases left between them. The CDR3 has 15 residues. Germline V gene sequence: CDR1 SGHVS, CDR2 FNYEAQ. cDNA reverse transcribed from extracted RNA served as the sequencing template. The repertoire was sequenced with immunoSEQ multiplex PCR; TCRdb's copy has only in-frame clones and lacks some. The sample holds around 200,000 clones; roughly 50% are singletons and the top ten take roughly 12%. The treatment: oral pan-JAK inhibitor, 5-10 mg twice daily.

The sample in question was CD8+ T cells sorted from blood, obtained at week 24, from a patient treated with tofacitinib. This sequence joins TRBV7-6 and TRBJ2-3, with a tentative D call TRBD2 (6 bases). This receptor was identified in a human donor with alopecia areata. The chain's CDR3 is CASSLSGGVTDTQYF. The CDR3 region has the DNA TGTGCCAGCAGCTTATCCGGGGGAGTCACAGATACGCAGTATTTT.